Following are 27 T cell receptor beta chains from one sample sequenced in a study of T-cell reconstitution after alpha-beta-depleted transplantation in children. Unique molecular identifiers were incorporated during preparation of the TCRbeta library. TCRdb ran MiXCR on the PCR reads and lists one entry per CDR3 protein. The sample lists 400,000 to 500,000 distinct CDR3 sequences; roughly a tenth were seen once. This specimen was PBMCs from the stem cell graft donor, taken from the stem cell graft. These receptors were collected from a human donor who donated a stem cell graft to a child with acute myeloid leukemia.

The V gene is TRBV29-1, the J gene TRBJ1-2; tentative D call: TRBD1 (5 bases). Germline CDR1 and CDR2: SQVTM and ANQGSEA. V was clipped by 6 bases and J by 0 bases, with 11 bases between them. The CDR3 length is 13 residues. The CDR3 region has the DNA TGCAGCGTCTGGACAATGTCTAACTATGGCTACACCTTC. This translates into CSVWTMSNYGYTF. Based on the CDR3 plus reference TRBV29-1 and TRBJ1-2, the full variable domain is SAVISQKPSRDICQRGTSLTIQCQVDSQVTMMFWYRQQPGQSLTLIATANQGSEATYESGFVIDKFPISRPNLTFSTLTVSNMSPEDSSIYLCSVWTMSNYGYTFGSGTRLTVV.

This clonotype was observed a handful of times. The chain carries TRBV5-1 and TRBJ2-1, with 10 positions matching TRBD2. Germline values: CDR1 SGHRS, CDR2 YFSETQ. V gave up 0 bases and J gave up 7 bases; unmatched junction bases: 7. The CDR3 extends over 16 amino acids. The CDR3, as DNA: TGCGCCAGCAGCTTGGGTCTAGCGGGAGTTGTAAATGAGCAGTTCTTC. Translating gives CASSLGLAGVVNEQFF. The entire variable domain, with the rest obtained from reference TRBV5-1 and TRBJ2-1, is as follows: KAGVTQTPRYLIKTRGQQVTLSCSPISGHRSVSWYQQTPGQGLQFLFEYFSETQRNKGNFPGRFSGRQFSNSRSEMNVSTLELGDSALYLCASSLGLAGVVNEQFFGPGTRLTVL.

This clonotype was counted between two and nine times. This sequence joins TRBV5-1 and TRBJ2-7; D assignment may be TRBD1 or TRBD2 (5 bases each). Germline V lookup: CDR1 SGHRS, CDR2 YFSETQ. With 0 bases removed from V and 2 bases from J, the gap between germline ends came to 9 bases. The CDR3 extends over 14 amino acids. Here the CDR3 reads CASSLVPGPYEQYF. The CDR3 coding sequence is TGCGCCAGCAGCTTGGTCCCGGGACCCTACGAGCAGTACTTC.

This clonotype has a handful of counts. This chain uses TRBV25-1 with TRBJ2-7; 11 nucleotides line up with TRBD2. This CDR3 comprises 19 residues. V lost 5 bases and J lost 2; bases outside the gene matches: 17. Germline-derived CDR1 and CDR2 are MGHDK and SYGVNS. CDR3 in DNA: TGTGCCAGCAGTAGGTCGGAGCTGAGGACTAGCGGGCCAACCTACGAGCAGTACTTC. Translated, it gives CASSRSELRTSGPTYEQYF.

V usage is TRBV7-8 and J usage is TRBJ1-5; 10 nucleotides line up with TRBD1. This CDR3 is 15 amino acids long. V was clipped by 4 bases and J by 6 bases; unmatched bases: 6. Germline V CDR1 and CDR2: SGHVS, FQNEAQ. CDR3 amino acids: CASSSRTGGIQPQHF. CDR3 in DNA: TGTGCCAGCAGCTCTAGGACAGGGGGAATTCAGCCCCAGCATTTT. Complete variable domain (other parts from reference TRBV7-8 and TRBJ1-5): GAGVSQSPRYKVAKRGQDVALRCDPISGHVSLFWYQQALGQGPEFLTYFQNEAQLDKSGLPSDRFFAERPEGSVSTLKIQRTQQEDSAVYLCASSSRTGGIQPQHFGDGTRLSIL.

This clonotype has only a few counts. This chain connects TRBV5-1 to TRBJ2-5; 8 bases are a match to TRBD2. The junction had 4 bases not matched to a gene; V was cut back by 4 bases and J by 5 bases. From germline, CDR1 is SGHRS and CDR2 YFSETQ. The CDR3 extends over 13 amino acids. In DNA form, the CDR3 reads TGCGCCAGCAGCACGGGGGGGGAGGAGACCCAGTACTTC. Translated: CASSTGGEETQYF.

This clonotype has a handful of counts. The chain uses TRBV6-2 or TRBV6-3 and TRBJ2-1; no definite D call. Trimming pared 6 bases from V and 5 bases from J, leaving 32 bases between. Germline loops: CDR1 MNHEY, CDR2 SVGEGT. The CDR3 has 20 amino acids. In DNA, the CDR3 is TGTGCCAGCAGCCCACCGTCGCAAACCAGAGGCGCGAGGCCCGACAATGAGCAGTTCTTC. This encodes CASSPPSQTRGARPDNEQFF.

This clonotype has ten or more counts. The V call is TRBV7-2, the J call TRBJ1-1; D is undetermined. Germline-derived CDR1 and CDR2 are SGHTA and FQGNSA. CDR3 size: 12 residues. With 1 base removed from V and 7 bases from J, the gap between germline ends came to 7 bases. The CDR3 nucleotides read TGTGCCAGCAGCTTAGACTCAGGTGAAGCTTTCTTT. This codes for CASSLDSGEAFF. Together with reference TRBV7-2 and TRBJ1-1, the CDR3 gives the full variable domain: GAGVSQSPSNKVTEKGKDVELRCDPISGHTALYWYRQSLGQGLEFLIYFQGNSAPDKSGLPSDRFSAERTGGSVSTLTIQRTQQEDSAVYLCASSLDSGEAFFGQGTRLTVV.

A few counts support this clonotype. The chain carries TRBV4-1 and TRBJ1-2; 7 nucleotides agree with TRBD1. Per the germline V gene, CDR1 is MGHRA and CDR2 is YSYEKL. V shed 0 bases and J 2 bases; nucleotides not matched to a gene: 3. The CDR3 covers 15 residues. CDR3 nucleotide sequence: TGCGCCAGCAGCCAAGAGGCAGGGGGGAACTATGGCTACACCTTC. Translating gives CASSQEAGGNYGYTF.

This clonotype was observed a handful of times. Written as DNA, the CDR3 is TGTGCCAGCAGCCAAGATCTCCCGGGACTCAATCAGCCCCAGCATTTT. Translating gives CASSQDLPGLNQPQHF. J is TRBJ1-5 and V is TRBV3-1, with D possibly being TRBD1 (5 bases). Trimming removed 0 bases at V and 3 bases at J, with 12 bases between. This CDR3 is built from 16 residues. Germline V gives CDR1 LGHDT, CDR2 YNNKEL (reference sequence). Complete variable domain (other parts from reference TRBV3-1 and TRBJ1-5): DTAVSQTPKYLVTQMGNDKSIKCEQNLGHDTMYWYKQDSKKFLKIMFSYNNKELIINETVPNRFSPKSPDKAHLNLHINSLELGDSAVYFCASSQDLPGLNQPQHFGDGTRLSIL.

V usage is TRBV29-1 and J usage is TRBJ2-4; TRBD1 aligns across 10 bases. Germline loops: CDR1 SQVTM, CDR2 ANQGSEA. V shed 7 bases and J 5 bases; nucleotides not matched to a gene: 2. The CDR3 spans 12 residues. The CDR3 reads CSAGTGENIQYF. CDR3 DNA sequence: TGCAGCGCGGGGACAGGGGAAAACATTCAGTACTTC.

This clonotype occurred a few times. This chain links TRBV15 with TRBJ2-3, with D possibly being TRBD2 (6 bases). CDR3 length: 14 amino acids. V was shortened by 5 bases and J by 6 bases, with 15 bases between the two germline ends. CDR1 is LNHNV and CDR2 is YYDKDF in the germline V gene (reference sequence). CDR3: CATSGPWRVDTQYF. The DNA for the CDR3 is TGTGCCACCAGCGGCCCGTGGAGGGTCGATACGCAGTATTTT.

This clonotype was detected only a few times. This chain uses TRBV29-1 with TRBJ2-1; perhaps D is TRBD1 or TRBD2 (5 bases each). The CDR3 is 13 residues long. Trimming cost V 2 bases and J 7 bases, with 12 bases left between them. Germline assignment: CDR1 SQVTM and CDR2 ANQGSEA. The CDR3 loop reads CSVESSEGNEQFF. Here the CDR3 DNA reads TGCAGCGTTGAAAGCTCCGAGGGGAATGAGCAGTTCTTC.

As concerns this clonotype: A much larger clone differs from this one at a single base, so this may be a read error. J is TRBJ1-6 and V is TRBV20-1; 7 bases match TRBD1. Germline V gene sequence: CDR1 DFQATT, CDR2 SNEGSKA (reference sequence). The CDR3 loop spans 14 amino acids. As DNA, the CDR3 is TGCTGTGCTAGAGAAACAGGGGTTGGTTCACCCCTCCACTTT. Protein sequence: CCARETGVGSPLHF.

In this sample, this clonotype turned up a few times. The CDR3 loop reads CSVEPASSGRYEQYF. The CDR3 nucleotides read TGCAGCGTTGAACCGGCGTCTAGCGGGAGATACGAGCAGTACTTC. The V call is TRBV29-1, the J call TRBJ2-7; 10 positions agree with TRBD2. This CDR3 is 15 amino acids long. Germline loops: CDR1 SQVTM, CDR2 ANQGSEA. V dropped 2 bases and J dropped 4; count of bases not matched to a gene: 8.

The CDR3 protein is CASSLTSGTSTDTQYF. The CDR3 bases are TGTGCCAGCAGCTTGACTAGCGGGACTAGCACAGATACGCAGTATTTT. The chain employs TRBV5-6 and TRBJ2-3, with TRBD2 matching over 10 bases. V gave up 1 base and J gave up 0 bases; unmatched junction bases: 2. Looked up from germline, CDR1 is SGHDT and CDR2 is YYEEEE. The CDR3 covers 16 residues.

The genes are TRBV18 and TRBJ2-3, with 9 bases identical to TRBD1. This CDR3 region has 16 residues. The V gene's germline CDR1 is KGHSH and CDR2 LQKENI. Germline trimming cut 2 bases from V and 5 bases from J; bases unmatched to any gene: 8. The CDR3 sequence is CASSPIGQGYGDTQYF. The CDR3 region has the DNA TGTGCCAGCTCACCAATAGGACAGGGGTACGGAGATACGCAGTATTTT.

This clonotype was observed a handful of times. This chain joins TRBV6-4 and TRBJ2-2; TRBD2 agrees at 8 bases. The ends lost 5 bases at V and 0 bases at J; junction bases unmatched: 17. This CDR3 has 20 residues. From germline, CDR1 is MRHNA and CDR2 SNTAGT. CDR3 region: CASSPRAGAGIKANTGELFF. The CDR3 bases are TGTGCCAGCAGTCCCAGAGCGGGGGCCGGAATAAAAGCGAACACCGGGGAGCTGTTTTTT.

This clonotype occurred a few times. This sequence joins TRBV18 and TRBJ2-1; D is unclear. This CDR3 is 16 amino acids long. Germline CDR1 is KGHSH and CDR2 is LQKENI. Trimming removed 0 bases at V and 7 bases at J, with 16 bases between. The CDR3 nucleotides read TGTGCCAGCTCACCACCGGGGAAAGCAGGCTGGAATGAGCAGTTCTTC. Protein product: CASSPPGKAGWNEQFF.

To note about this clonotype: This may be a read error: a much more frequent sequence differs by one nucleotide. The CDR3 sequence: CASSTRGNNSPLHF. The CDR3 coding sequence is TGCGCCAGCAGCACCCGGGGCAATAATTCACCCCTCCACTTT. The chain combines TRBV5-1 with TRBJ1-6; possible D gene TRBD1, 5 bases. CDR1 is SGHRS, CDR2 YFSETQ, per germline. The CDR3 extends over 14 amino acids. Trimming removed 4 bases from V and 5 bases from J, with 10 bases in between.

CDR3 residues: CSVQRGGLAGAQKYV. The CDR3 nucleotides are TGCAGTGTCCAGAGGGGGGGACTAGCGGGGGCGCAAAAGTACGTC. The chain has TRBV20-1 and TRBJ2-7, with 14 bases aligning to TRBD2. The CDR3 is 15 amino acids. J lost 11 bases, V lost 7 bases, and 16 bases had no gene match. Germline assignment: CDR1 DFQATT and CDR2 SNEGSKA (reference sequence).

This sequence joins TRBV20-1 and TRBJ2-1; 9 bases map to TRBD2. After removal of 3 bases from V and 0 bases from J, the junction contained 12 bases not matched to a gene. CDR1 and CDR2 (germline): DFQATT, SNEGSKA (reference sequence). The CDR3 has 18 amino acids. CDR3 residues: CSASSLREGMSSYNEQFF. The CDR3 bases are TGCAGTGCTAGCTCTTTGCGGGAGGGTATGAGCTCCTACAATGAGCAGTTCTTC.

This clonotype was seen a handful of times. One end of the junction fails to match germline, which may point to a read error. The gene calls are TRBV3-1 and TRBJ2-6, with 12 bases that match TRBD2. The CDR3 spans 18 residues. Germline loops: CDR1 LGHDT, CDR2 YNNKEL (reference sequence). The CDR3 bases are TGTGCCAGCAGCCAAGGACTAGCGGGGGCCTCTGGGGCCAACGGCCTGACTTTC. This gives the protein CASSQGLAGASGANGLTF.

This clonotype was found a few times. The chain joins TRBV3-1 to TRBJ1-1; unclear D gene. V lost 0 bases and J 1 base, leaving 9 bases between the germline ends. Looked up from germline, CDR1 is LGHDT and CDR2 is YNNKEL (reference sequence). CDR3 length equals 15 residues. The CDR3 region has the DNA TGTGCCAGCAGCCAAGATCCGGGAAGGAACACTGAAGCTTTCTTT. Residues: CASSQDPGRNTEAFF.

The CDR3 DNA is TGTGCCAGCAGCTTGGAACTAGCGGGACCAGATACGCAGTATTTT. Its translation is CASSLELAGPDTQYF. The chain combines TRBV5-5 with TRBJ2-3; the match to TRBD2 covers 10 bases. J lost 4 bases, V lost 0 bases, and 2 bases had no gene match. This CDR3 has 15 amino acids. The germline gives CDR1 SGHKS, CDR2 YYEKEE (reference sequence).

The CDR3 loop is CASSLGPSGDTGELFF. As DNA, the CDR3 is TGTGCCAGCAGCTTAGGACCTAGCGGGGACACCGGGGAGCTGTTTTTT. The J gene is TRBJ2-2, the V gene TRBV11-2, with 9 bases matching TRBD2. The CDR3 loop spans 16 amino acids. Germline CDR1 SGHAT, CDR2 FQNNGV. Germline trimming cut 1 base from V and 3 bases from J; bases unmatched to any gene: 3.

This clonotype was counted a few times. The rearrangement links TRBV6-5 to TRBJ1-1; D perhaps matches TRBD1 (6 bases). The CDR3 spans 16 residues. Trimming left V 2 bases short and J 2 bases short, with 15 bases between. The germline V gene encodes CDR1 MNHEY and CDR2 SVGAGI. The CDR3 DNA sequence: TGTGCCAGCAGTTACACACAGGGATGGGAAAACACTGAAGCTTTCTTT. It specifies CASSYTQGWENTEAFF.